The 17 T cell receptor beta chains presented below share a single source sample, sequenced in a study of molecular identifiers for immune sequencing clone quantification. TCRdb passed the PCR reads through MiXCR, listing each CDR3 protein once. Of around 460,000 distinct CDR3 sequences in the sample, over 20% were seen once. The source material was naive CD8+ T cells from blood, with Jurkat cell RNA spiked in. Subset defined: FACS-sorted CD8+CD4-CCR7+CD45RA+ naive T cells. The origin of the receptors is a human donor in good health. Some libraries in this study had Jurkat cell RNA spiked in.

This clonotype was counted many times. The chain has TRBV28 and TRBJ2-3, with TRBD2 identical over 12 bases. CDR1 is MDHEN, CDR2 SYDVKM, per germline. After removal of 6 bases from V and 5 bases from J, the junction contained 6 bases not matched to a gene. The CDR3 extends over 15 amino acids. Here the CDR3 reads CASSPLAGGEDTQYF. CDR3 nucleotide sequence: TGTGCCAGCAGCCCACTAGCGGGAGGTGAAGATACGCAGTATTTT.

The J gene is TRBJ1-1, the V gene TRBV6-2 or TRBV6-3, with 8 bases that match TRBD1. V lost 6 bases, J lost 11 bases, and 11 bases stayed unmatched. Looked up from germline, CDR1 is MNHEY and CDR2 is SVGEGT. This CDR3 has 13 amino acids. The CDR3 sequence is CASSNLDRADAFF. As DNA, the CDR3 is TGTGCCAGCAGCAACCTGGACAGGGCGGACGCTTTCTTT.

Comment on this clonotype: A much larger clonotype is one base distant, so this may be a read error. The chain recombines TRBV6-6 with TRBJ2-2; D tentatively reads TRBD1 or TRBD2 (5 bases each). Germline CDR1 is MNHNY and CDR2 is SVGAGI (reference sequence). The CDR3 is 14 amino acids. The CDR3 region is CASSLMQGPGELLF. The DNA of the CDR3 is TGTGCCAGCAGCCTGATGCAGGGTCCCGGGGAGCTGCTTTTT.

This clonotype occurred many times. The gene calls are TRBV12-3 or TRBV12-4 and TRBJ2-3; D is uncertain. Trimming shortened V by 0 bases and J by 6 bases, and 7 bases separated the two germline ends. This CDR3 is 13 amino acids long. The CDR3 DNA is TGTGCCAGCAGTTTAGCCTCCAAGGATACGCAGTATTTT. It codes for CASSLASKDTQYF.

This clonotype was detected many times. This chain links TRBV28 with TRBJ2-7; D gene uncertain. V lost 6 bases and J lost 1, with 7 bases in between. The germline V gene has CDR1 MDHEN and CDR2 SYDVKM. This CDR3 has 12 amino acids. The CDR3 DNA is TGTGCCAGCAGCCGCGGTTCCTACGAGCAGTACTTC. Translating it yields CASSRGSYEQYF.

This clonotype was counted only a few times. The genes are TRBV6-2 or TRBV6-3 and TRBJ2-7, with D hard to call. CDR3 size: 12 residues. CDR1 is MNHEY, CDR2 SVGEGT, per germline. The ends were cut back, 2 bases at V and 5 bases at J, with 7 bases in the middle. The CDR3 DNA reads TGTGCCAGCAGTTACGGCTGGAACGAGCAGTACTTC. Translated, it gives CASSYGWNEQYF.

On this clonotype itself: A single base separates this from a much larger clone, so it may be a read error. V is TRBV14 and J is TRBJ1-6; 7 positions match TRBD1. Trimming at V came to 4 bases and at J to 9 bases, leaving 6 bases not matched to a gene. The CDR3 has 14 residues. CDR1 and CDR2 from the germline V gene are SGHDN and FVKESK. As DNA, the CDR3 is TGTGCCAGCAGCCTGACAGGGTCTACTTCACCCCTCCACTTT. It yields the protein CASSLTGSTSPLHF.

This chain connects TRBV12-3 or TRBV12-4 to TRBJ2-5; TRBD1 aligns across 7 bases. The length of the CDR3 is 15 residues. Unmatched junction bases numbered 9, after V lost 4 bases and J lost 4 bases. The CDR3: CASSSQTGKGETQYF. The CDR3 nucleotides are TGTGCCAGCAGTTCCCAGACAGGGAAGGGAGAGACCCAGTACTTC.

The rearrangement joins TRBV7-9 to TRBJ1-2; TRBD1 might be the D (5 bases). V lost 4 bases and J lost 3, with 9 bases in between. This CDR3 contains 13 residues. From germline, CDR1 is SEHNR and CDR2 FQNEAQ (reference sequence). The CDR3 bases are TGTGCCAGCAGCTGGGACGGATACTATGGCTACACCTTC. Translated, it gives CASSWDGYYGYTF.

This rearrangement joins TRBV19 to TRBJ1-1; no reliable D call. V was shortened by 6 bases and J by 2 bases, with 7 bases between the two germline ends. Germline V gene lookup returns CDR1 LNHDA and CDR2 SQIVND (reference sequence). This CDR3 is built from 12 residues. In DNA form, the CDR3 reads TGTGCCAGTAGCATAATAAACACTGAAGCTTTCTTT. Translated, it gives CASSIINTEAFF.

This clonotype showed up many times. The rearrangement links TRBV20-1 to TRBJ2-7; a weak D match, TRBD2 (5 bases). CDR1 and CDR2 from the germline V gene are DFQATT and SNEGSKA (reference sequence). Trimming took 6 bases from V and 0 from J, leaving 15 bases between them. The CDR3 contains 14 residues. CDR3 protein: CSARAGGSSYEQYF. The CDR3 bases are TGCAGTGCACGAGCCGGTGGGAGCTCCTACGAGCAGTACTTC.

This clonotype was seen a few times. The CDR3 sequence: CASSSPMRSYNSPLHF. The CDR3 nucleotides are TGTGCCAGCAGCTCACCGATGCGCTCCTATAATTCACCCCTCCACTTT. This rearrangement joins TRBV6-2 or TRBV6-3 to TRBJ1-6; D is ambiguous. This CDR3 comprises 16 residues. Germline V CDR1 and CDR2: MNHEY, SVGEGT. The V gene lost 6 bases and the J gene lost 0 bases, with 12 bases spanning the gap.

CDR3 nucleotides: TGTGCCAGCAGCTTAGGCCTTGGGCAGAGGGCCTATAATTCACCCCTCCACTTT. The encoded protein is CASSLGLGQRAYNSPLHF. V usage is TRBV13 and J usage is TRBJ1-6, with D hard to call. The V end lost 0 bases, the J end lost 2 bases, and 14 bases lay between the germline ends. There are 18 residues in the CDR3. CDR1 and CDR2 (germline): PRHDT, FYEKMQ (reference sequence).

This clonotype was found many times. The V call is TRBV4-2, the J call TRBJ2-7; D ambiguous. CDR3 length equals 14 residues. The germline CDR1 and CDR2 sequences are LGHNA and YNFKEQ. The ends were cut back, 0 bases at V and 5 bases at J, with 11 bases in the middle. The CDR3 DNA reads as TGTGCCAGCAGCCAAGATCGAAGGATGGACGAGCAGTACTTC. This encodes CASSQDRRMDEQYF.

About this clonotype: A read error may be the cause here, since a much bigger clone is one base away. This rearrangement joins TRBV6-5 to TRBJ1-2, with D uncertain. Germline V gives CDR1 MNHEY, CDR2 SVGAGI. The length of the CDR3 is 13 residues. In DNA, the CDR3 is TGTGCCGGCAGTTACGCGGGGAACTATGGCTACACCTTC. Protein product: CAGSYAGNYGYTF.

The CDR3 here is CASIKGETQYF. For the CDR3, the DNA is TGTGCCAGCATTAAGGGTGAGACCCAGTACTTC. The chain couples TRBV21-1 to TRBJ2-5. TRBV21-1 is a recognized pseudogene. The CDR3 length is 11 residues.

This clonotype was observed a few times. Germline is not matched at one junction end, which may reflect a read error. The chain employs TRBV5-1 and TRBJ2-7; D is possibly TRBD1 or TRBD2 (5 bases each). The germline CDR1 and CDR2 sequences are SGHRS and YFSETQ. The CDR3 covers 13 residues. CDR3 sequence reads: CASSWGPNYEQCF. DNA of the CDR3: TGCGCCAGCAGCTGGGGACCGAACTACGAGCAGTGCTTC.